A single sample gave rise to the 17 T cell receptor beta chains below, sequenced in a study of blood T cells in healthy people across ages. It was with a sample-barcoded 5' primer and a J-beta primer mix that a second PCR of about 6 to 12 cycles was run. TCRdb passed the 5' RACE reads through MiXCR, listing each CDR3 protein once. The sample carries 750,000 to 950,000 distinct CDR3 sequences, about 53% recorded once. Sequencing used blood. These receptors were taken from a man at least 80 years old in good health.

This chain connects TRBV12-5 to TRBJ2-2; TRBD2 is a possible D gene (5 bases). V gave up 2 bases and J gave up 5 bases, with 9 bases separating them. CDR3 length equals 14 residues. Germline V CDR1 and CDR2: LGHNT, FRNRAP. CDR3 coding DNA: TGTGCTAGTGGTTTGAATCGAGGGACCGGGGAGCTGTTTTTT. Residues: CASGLNRGTGELFF.

This chain joins TRBV11-2 and TRBJ2-1; a weak D match, TRBD1 (5 bases). This CDR3 contains 13 residues. Trimming cost V 10 bases and J 4 bases, with 14 bases left between them. The germline V gene has CDR1 SGHAT and CDR2 FQNNGV. In DNA form, the CDR3 reads TGTGCCACCCTCGAAGGGGTATACAATGAGCAGTTCTTC. Translating it yields CATLEGVYNEQFF.

This clonotype was seen a handful of times. The CDR3 reads CASSPSVNYGYTF. In nucleotides, the CDR3 is TGCGCCAGCAGCCCTTCCGTTAATTATGGCTACACCTTC. This chain connects TRBV5-1 to TRBJ1-2; unclear D gene. Germline values: CDR1 SGHRS, CDR2 YFSETQ. Trimming removed 4 bases at V and 5 bases at J, with 12 bases between. This CDR3 comprises 13 residues.

This clonotype was seen a handful of times. The chain has TRBV20-1 and TRBJ2-3, with 10 bases lining up with TRBD2. CDR3 size: 14 residues. Germline V gene lookup returns CDR1 DFQATT and CDR2 SNEGSKA (reference sequence). With 2 bases clipped from V and 5 bases from J, the junction kept 4 bases outside the gene matches. CDR3 sequence (DNA): TGCAGTGCTAGAAAGGTAGCGGGAGGAGATACGCAGTATTTT. Protein product: CSARKVAGGDTQYF.

The V call is TRBV5-1, the J call TRBJ2-1; 13 bases align to TRBD2. CDR1 is SGHRS, CDR2 YFSETQ, per germline. The CDR3 covers 17 residues. V was clipped by 3 bases and J by 4 bases; unmatched bases: 7. CDR3 DNA: TGCGCCAGCAGCTGGACCTGGACTAGCGGGGGATACAATGAGCAGTTCTTC. Translated: CASSWTWTSGGYNEQFF. Based on the CDR3 plus reference TRBV5-1 and TRBJ2-1, the full variable domain is KAGVTQTPRYLIKTRGQQVTLSCSPISGHRSVSWYQQTPGQGLQFLFEYFSETQRNKGNFPGRFSGRQFSNSRSEMNVSTLELGDSALYLCASSWTWTSGGYNEQFFGPGTRLTVL.

The sample holds one count of this clonotype. The chain carries TRBV7-3 and TRBJ2-3, with 8 bases aligning to TRBD2. Trimming cost V 5 bases and J 7 bases; bases outside gene matches: 20. Looked up from germline, CDR1 is SGHTA and CDR2 is FQGTGA. This CDR3 contains 18 residues. The CDR3 nucleotides are TGTGCCAGCAGCGTTAACCCGAGACTAACGGGAGGGCCATATACGCAGTATTTT. Its translation: CASSVNPRLTGGPYTQYF.

The chain is built from TRBV7-2 and TRBJ1-2, with 10 nucleotides matching TRBD1. The CDR3 has 13 amino acids. CDR1 and CDR2 from the germline V gene are SGHTA and FQGNSA. V was pared by 1 base and J by 7 bases, with 0 bases of the junction left unmatched. This CDR3 reads CASSLGTGGGYTF. DNA of the CDR3: TGTGCCAGCAGCTTAGGGACAGGGGGTGGCTACACCTTC.

The chain has TRBV18 and TRBJ1-6; the D is unclear. This CDR3 has 13 amino acids. Trimming took 3 bases from V and 7 from J, leaving 7 bases between them. Germline CDR1 KGHSH, CDR2 LQKENI. Here the CDR3 DNA reads TGTGCCAGCTCACCTTCGCGGAATTCACCCCTCCACTTT. This translates into CASSPSRNSPLHF.

This chain links TRBV5-1 with TRBJ2-1; D is perhaps TRBD2 (5 bases). The CDR3 has 15 amino acids. Germline V gene lookup returns CDR1 SGHRS and CDR2 YFSETQ. V lost 3 bases to trimming and J lost 8 bases, with 18 bases between them. CDR3 sequence (DNA): TGCGCCAGCAGCTCACTGACCCCCTTGAGGGATGAGCAGTTCTTC. Amino acid sequence: CASSSLTPLRDEQFF.

As for this clonotype: The junction and the germline gene differ at one end; a read error may be behind it. The chain recombines TRBV29-1 with TRBJ2-7, with 7 bases lining up with TRBD1. In germline, CDR1 is SQVTM, CDR2 ANQGSEA. The CDR3 runs 13 residues. CDR3 protein: CSALDRDPYERYF. For the CDR3, the DNA is TGCAGCGCTCTTGACAGGGACCCCTACGAGCGGTACTTC.

This clonotype was recorded a few times. The chain combines TRBV20-1 with TRBJ2-1; D is ambiguous. Germline CDR1 is DFQATT and CDR2 is SNEGSKA (reference sequence). Trimming stripped 0 bases from V and 4 bases from J, with 13 bases between. The CDR3 contains 15 residues. CDR3 nucleotide sequence: TGCAGTGCTAGAGAAGAAGGGCAGCCGTACAATGAGCAGTTCTTC. It translates to CSAREEGQPYNEQFF.

The chain couples TRBV3-1 to TRBJ2-4; no clear D. The J call may be faulty, since TRBJ2-7 better matches the DNA end. CDR1 is LGHDT, CDR2 YNNKEL, per germline (reference sequence). The CDR3 runs 15 residues. CDR3 sequence reads: CASSQGRVNSYEQYF. DNA for the CDR3: TGTGCCAGCAGCCAAGGCCGCGTAAACTCCTACGAGCAGTACTTC.

This chain links TRBV3-1 with TRBJ2-2; 7 bases line up with TRBD2. This CDR3 is built from 16 residues. The germline gives CDR1 LGHDT, CDR2 YNNKEL (reference sequence). Trimming cost V 8 bases and J 0 bases; bases outside gene matches: 9. The CDR3 region has the DNA TGTGCCAGCGGGGGGGAGAGGGAGGCGAACACCGGGGAGCTGTTTTTT. Amino acids: CASGGEREANTGELFF.

The genes are TRBV20-1 and TRBJ1-6; the D gene is possibly TRBD1 (6 bases). Germline V gives CDR1 DFQATT, CDR2 SNEGSKA (reference sequence). This CDR3 is 15 amino acids long. Deletions cut 1 base from V and 7 bases from J, with 14 bases between. CDR3 bases: TGCAGTGCTAGAGGTTCCGGGACACTCAATTCACCCCTCCACTTT. Amino acid sequence: CSARGSGTLNSPLHF.

This clonotype was detected a few times. This sequence joins TRBV6-6 and TRBJ2-5, with D maybe TRBD1 (6 bases). The CDR3 extends over 15 amino acids. Trimming took 5 bases from V and 11 from J, leaving 24 bases between them. In germline, CDR1 is MNHNY, CDR2 SVGAGI (reference sequence). The CDR3 is CASSPTGQPRLWQYF. As DNA, the CDR3 is TGTGCCAGCAGTCCCACCGGACAGCCACGGCTTTGGCAGTACTTC.

The CDR3 nucleotides read TGCGCCAGCAGCTTGGTGAACCAGGCCGGCAACAATGAGCAGTTCTTC. Its protein product is CASSLVNQAGNNEQFF. The chain links TRBV5-1 to TRBJ2-1; D gene uncertain. The CDR3 has 16 amino acids. Germline V gives CDR1 SGHRS, CDR2 YFSETQ. Trimming stripped 0 bases from V and 5 bases from J, with 15 bases between.

The chain joins TRBV6-2 or TRBV6-3 to TRBJ2-1; 8 bases are shared with TRBD2. The ends lost 3 bases at V and 10 bases at J; junction bases unmatched: 14. This CDR3 has 16 amino acids. From germline, CDR1 is MNHEY and CDR2 SVGEGT. CDR3: CASSYPKPGGPGEQFF. Written as DNA, the CDR3 is TGTGCCAGCAGTTATCCCAAGCCGGGAGGGCCGGGAGAGCAGTTCTTC.